This T cell receptor beta chain is drawn from a study of OX40 agonist ivuxolimab in advanced cancers. The table came from immunoSEQ multiplex PCR; TCRdb's copy has only in-frame clones and leaves some out. This table has 70,000 to 95,000 clones, more than 90% appearing once. CDR1 and CDR2 from the germline V gene are SGHTA and FQGNSA. J gave up 7 bases and V 1 base, and 11 bases lay outside the gene matches. There are 16 residues in the CDR3. People who had autoimmune disease history or systemic immunosuppression were excluded. J is TRBJ2-3 and V is TRBV7-2; 7 positions match TRBD2. Source: CD4+ or CD8+ T cells sorted from blood, taken in a trial of the OX40 agonist ivuxolimab. The TCR was taken from an adult with an advanced solid tumor such as melanoma, head and neck, liver or kidney cancer. The CDR3 bases are TGTGCCAGCAGCTTAGTGGGGCGCGGGAGTGGTCATACGCAGTATTTT. Protein sequence: CASSLVGRGSGHTQYF.